The clone carrying this TCR beta chain occurred a few times. The germline gives CDR1 GTSNPN, CDR2 SVGIG (reference sequence). V shed 3 bases and J 6 bases; nucleotides not matched to a gene: 5. The CDR3 contains 14 residues. The data belong to a study of blood T cell repertoires in COVID-19. Original processing methods: Quantification of nucleated cells was approximated via reference gene primer amplification. Method: immunoSEQ multiplex PCR; TCRdb's copy keeps in-frame clones and lacks some. The DNA was the basis for D and trimming; V, J and clone size are from that table. The sample yields about 280,000 clones, 85% to 90% seen once. Clinical history as reported by participants underpinned cohort assignment.

This chain connects TRBV30 to TRBJ1-4, with 9 nucleotides matching TRBD1. The source is a woman in her late teens or twenties with acute COVID-19. The specimen sequenced was PBMCs or T cells enriched from blood (not recorded which). In nucleotides, the CDR3 is TGTGCCTGGAGGGAACAGGGGGCAGATGAAAAACTGTTTTTT. Residues: CAWREQGADEKLFF.